These 16 T cell receptor beta chains share one sample of origin, sequenced in a study of T cells after yellow fever vaccination. Using its own MiXCR run on the 5' RACE reads, TCRdb lists one record per CDR3 protein. The profile shows 550,000 to 750,000 distinct CDR3 sequences, 13% of them singletons. Sequencing used PBMCs, obtained on the day of the yellow fever booster vaccination. Source of these receptors: a man younger than 40 who received the YFV17D yellow fever vaccine.

This CDR3 is CSSQTGTNTIYF. In DNA, the CDR3 is TGCAGCTCCCAGACAGGGACAAACACCATATATTTT. The chain has TRBV29-1 and TRBJ1-3, with 7 bases identical to TRBD1. Losses at the gene ends were 8 bases for V and 6 bases for J; bases not matched to a gene: 7. The CDR3 runs 12 residues. Germline V lookup: CDR1 SQVTM, CDR2 ANQGSEA.

This clonotype has more than one count but fewer than ten. This chain connects TRBV3-1 to TRBJ2-3, with TRBD2 as a possible D gene (6 bases). CDR1 and CDR2 from the germline V gene are LGHDT and YNNKEL (reference sequence). V was trimmed by 3 bases and J by 1 base, leaving 11 bases between them. The CDR3 runs to 15 residues. The CDR3 DNA reads TGTGCCAGCAGCCAGGTTAGCGGAGGCACAGATACGCAGTATTTT. This translates into CASSQVSGGTDTQYF.

The chain employs TRBV10-3 and TRBJ2-1; D perhaps matches TRBD2 (6 bases). V dropped 9 bases and J dropped 10 bases, with 19 bases sitting between them. The germline gives CDR1 ENHRY, CDR2 SYGVKD. The CDR3 is 13 amino acids. CDR3 region: CAITREQLREQFF. DNA for the CDR3: TGTGCCATTACCCGGGAGCAGCTTAGGGAGCAGTTCTTC.

V usage is TRBV7-2 and J usage is TRBJ2-3, with 7 bases matching TRBD1. Trimming at V came to 6 bases and at J to 3 bases, leaving 12 bases not matched to a gene. Germline V gives CDR1 SGHTA, CDR2 FQGNSA. This CDR3 is 16 amino acids long. The chain's CDR3 is CASSKTGVLWTDTQYF. For the CDR3, the DNA is TGTGCCAGCAGTAAAACAGGGGTTCTTTGGACAGATACGCAGTATTTT.

The chain carries TRBV7-2 and TRBJ2-5; 9 positions agree with TRBD1. This CDR3 has 16 residues. The V gene's germline CDR1 is SGHTA and CDR2 FQGNSA. V gave up 3 bases and J gave up 4 bases; unmatched junction bases: 9. In DNA, the CDR3 is TGTGCCAGCAGCTTTGGGGGACAGGGTAGTTTAGAGACCCAGTACTTC. This encodes CASSFGGQGSLETQYF.

This clonotype was counted a few times. V gene TRBV29-1 combines with J gene TRBJ2-5, with D perhaps being TRBD1 or TRBD2 (5 bases each). The germline gives CDR1 SQVTM, CDR2 ANQGSEA. V was clipped by 7 bases and J by 5 bases, with 20 bases between them. The CDR3 runs 14 residues. The CDR3 DNA follows: TGCAGCGCGAACTCAGGGTCTCGGAGGGAGACCCAGTACTTC. Amino acids: CSANSGSRRETQYF.

The rearrangement uses TRBV27 and TRBJ2-6; no reliable D call. There are 15 residues in the CDR3. Germline assignment: CDR1 MNHEY and CDR2 SMNVEV (reference sequence). Trimming removed 7 bases at V and 4 bases at J, with 14 bases between. Here the CDR3 DNA reads TGTGCCAGCATGCGACCCCTCGCCGGGGCCAACGTCCTGACTTTC. Translating it yields CASMRPLAGANVLTF.

The chain carries TRBV6-5 and TRBJ1-4; 8 bases are a match to TRBD1. The CDR3 length is 14 residues. Germline V CDR1 and CDR2: MNHEY, SVGAGI. The V gene end was trimmed by 2 bases and the J gene end by 8 bases; junction bases not matched to a gene: 4. CDR3 in DNA: TGTGCCAGCAGTTACGCGACAGGGGAAGAAAAACTGTTTTTT. It specifies CASSYATGEEKLFF.

This chain connects TRBV27 to TRBJ2-7, with a possible D match to TRBD1 (6 bases). V lost 6 bases and J lost 5, with 17 bases in between. The CDR3 has 14 amino acids. CDR1 and CDR2 from the germline V gene are MNHEY and SMNVEV (reference sequence). CDR3 DNA: TGTGCCAGCAGCCCGCACATCCAGGGGAACGAGCAGTACTTC. Protein: CASSPHIQGNEQYF.

The chain couples TRBV5-1 to TRBJ2-3; possible D gene TRBD1, 7 bases. V dropped 4 bases and J dropped 2 bases, with 17 bases sitting between them. CDR1 SGHRS and CDR2 YFSETQ come from the germline V gene. The CDR3 covers 16 residues. CDR3 loop: CASSGGTVYSTDTQYF. Here the CDR3 DNA reads TGCGCCAGCAGCGGAGGGACAGTCTATTCCACAGATACGCAGTATTTT. The full variable domain, rest sourced from reference TRBV5-1 and TRBJ2-3, is KAGVTQTPRYLIKTRGQQVTLSCSPISGHRSVSWYQQTPGQGLQFLFEYFSETQRNKGNFPGRFSGRQFSNSRSEMNVSTLELGDSALYLCASSGGTVYSTDTQYFGPGTRLTVL.

This clonotype was detected only a few times. The chain combines TRBV20-1 with TRBJ2-2; a weak D match, TRBD1 (5 bases). Germline V gene data show CDR1 as DFQATT and CDR2 as SNEGSKA (reference sequence). This CDR3 has 16 amino acids. Trimming took off 0 bases at V and 3 bases at J, with 14 bases between the two ends. DNA of the CDR3: TGCAGTGCTAGAGATGCTGGGGCGTTTGACACCGGGGAGCTGTTTTTT. Translated, it gives CSARDAGAFDTGELFF.

This clonotype was observed many times. V usage is TRBV20-1 and J usage is TRBJ2-1; D is tentatively TRBD1 or TRBD2 (5 bases each). Per germline, CDR1 DFQATT and CDR2 SNEGSKA (reference sequence). With 4 bases removed from V and 4 bases from J, the gap between germline ends came to 14 bases. CDR3 length: 14 amino acids. The CDR3 loop is CSANEGRGYNEQFF. In DNA, the CDR3 is TGCAGTGCTAATGAGGGAAGGGGTTACAATGAGCAGTTCTTC.

CDR3 in DNA: TGCGCCAGCAGTCGGGAGCAAGAGACCCAGTACTTC. It codes for CASSREQETQYF. The rearrangement links TRBV23-1 to TRBJ2-5; tentatively, D is TRBD2 (5 bases). TRBV23-1 carries the ORF label, with uncertain function. Deletions cut 4 bases from V and 2 bases from J, with 5 bases between. This CDR3 is 12 amino acids long.

This clonotype has only a few counts. The chain has TRBV1 and TRBJ1-3; the table's D call, TRBD1, has no DNA check behind it. TRBV1 is classified as a pseudogene. This CDR3 is 15 amino acids long. The CDR3 reads CTSSQGSGGENTIYF. In nucleotides, the CDR3 is TGCACCAGCAGCCAAGGGTCCGGGGGAGAAAACACCATATATTTT.

A few counts support this clonotype. The chain combines TRBV20-1 with TRBJ2-1; 7 bases map to TRBD1. The CDR3 covers 15 residues. Germline lookup yields CDR1 DFQATT and CDR2 SNEGSKA (reference sequence). J gave up 5 bases and V 6 bases, and 13 bases lay outside the gene matches. As DNA, the CDR3 is TGCAGTGCCCCGACGAGCGGACAGGCCAACAATGAGCAGTTCTTC. Amino acids: CSAPTSGQANNEQFF.

This chain uses TRBV5-1 with TRBJ2-2; either TRBD1 or TRBD2 may supply D (7 bases each). V lost 6 bases and J lost 4, with 19 bases in between. The CDR3 loop spans 16 amino acids. Germline-derived CDR1 and CDR2 are SGHRS and YFSETQ. DNA for the CDR3: TGCGCCAGCACCCGGGAGGTGACAGGGATCACCGGGGAGCTGTTTTTT. Amino acid sequence: CASTREVTGITGELFF.